This is a list of T cell receptor beta chains from one sample in a study of spatial heterogeneity in lung cancer. TCRdb recomputed calls from the 5' RACE reads with MiXCR, one row per CDR3 protein. The repertoire holds approximately 9,400 distinct CDR3 sequences, about an eighth seen once, with roughly 14% in the top ten. This material consisted of lung tumor tissue, taken at surgery. Receptor source: a female donor with early-stage non-small cell lung cancer. CDR3s include the opening cysteine and the closing phenylalanine or tryptophan. D genes are given only for firm matches. The listing skips clone size in some rows; elsewhere it reads once, few, many or a size class.

d_call: TRBD2; j_call: TRBJ2-7; v_call: TRBV20-1; clone_size: -; cdr3_nt: TGCAGTGCTAGATCGAGCACTAGCGGGGACTCCTACGAGCAGTACTTC; cdr3_aa: CSARSSTSGDSYEQYF
d_call: -; j_call: TRBJ2-1; v_call: TRBV5-1; clone_size: -; cdr3_nt: TGCGCCAGCAGGTGGGCGGAGGAGCAGTTCTTC; cdr3_aa: CASRWAEEQFF
d_call: -; j_call: TRBJ2-5; v_call: TRBV4-1; clone_size: many; cdr3_nt: TGCGCCAGCAGCCACGGCGGACAAGAGACCCAGTACTTC; cdr3_aa: CASSHGGQETQYF
d_call: TRBD2; j_call: TRBJ2-3; v_call: TRBV7-2; clone_size: many; cdr3_nt: TGTGCCAGCAGCTTAGGCCCTAGCGGGCTGAGCACAGATACGCAGTATTTT; cdr3_aa: CASSLGPSGLSTDTQYF
d_call: -; j_call: TRBJ1-4; v_call: TRBV2; clone_size: few; cdr3_nt: TGTGCCAGCAGTGAAGGAGTAAAACTGTTTTTT; cdr3_aa: CASSEGVKLFF
d_call: -; j_call: TRBJ1-6; v_call: TRBV6-5; clone_size: -; cdr3_nt: TGTGCCAGCAGTTACTCCCGGGCAGATTATTCACCCCTCCACTTT; cdr3_aa: CASSYSRADYSPLHF
d_call: TRBD2; j_call: TRBJ2-7; v_call: TRBV10-3; clone_size: few; cdr3_nt: TGTGCCATCAGTACAGCGGGACTAGGGTCCTTAGGGTACTTC; cdr3_aa: CAISTAGLGSLGYF
d_call: TRBD2; j_call: TRBJ2-7; v_call: TRBV20-1; clone_size: large; cdr3_nt: TGCAGTGCTAGAGATCTGGCTAGCGGGAGAGCCTACGAGCAGTACTTC; cdr3_aa: CSARDLASGRAYEQYF
d_call: -; j_call: TRBJ2-7; v_call: TRBV14; clone_size: many; cdr3_nt: TGTGCCAGCAGCCAGAGAGGGTACGAGCAGTACTTC; cdr3_aa: CASSQRGYEQYF
d_call: -; j_call: TRBJ1-4; v_call: TRBV7-2; clone_size: medium-sized; cdr3_nt: TGTGCCAGCAGCCTACAGCGGGGAGAAAAACTGTTTTTT; cdr3_aa: CASSLQRGEKLFF
d_call: TRBD2; j_call: TRBJ2-3; v_call: TRBV7-6; clone_size: many; cdr3_nt: TGTGCCAGCAGCTTAGCGAAACGGACTAGCGGGTTCAAGTATTTT; cdr3_aa: CASSLAKRTSGFKYF